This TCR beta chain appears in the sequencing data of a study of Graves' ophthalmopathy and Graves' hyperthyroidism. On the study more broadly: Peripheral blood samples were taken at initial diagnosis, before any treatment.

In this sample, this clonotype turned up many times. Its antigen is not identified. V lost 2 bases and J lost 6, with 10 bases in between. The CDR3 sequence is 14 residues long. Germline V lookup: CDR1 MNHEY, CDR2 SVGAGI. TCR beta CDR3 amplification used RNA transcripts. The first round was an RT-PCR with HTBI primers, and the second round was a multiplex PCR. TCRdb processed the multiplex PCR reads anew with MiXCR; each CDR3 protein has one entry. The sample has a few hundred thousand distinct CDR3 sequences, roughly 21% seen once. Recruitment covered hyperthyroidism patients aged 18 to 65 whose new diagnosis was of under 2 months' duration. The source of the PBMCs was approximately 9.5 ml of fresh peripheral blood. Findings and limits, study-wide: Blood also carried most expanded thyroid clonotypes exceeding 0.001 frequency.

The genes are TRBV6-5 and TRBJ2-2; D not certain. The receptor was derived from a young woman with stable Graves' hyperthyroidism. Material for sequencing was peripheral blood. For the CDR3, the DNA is TGTGCCAGCAGTTACGTCGAGGTCCCCGGGGAGCTGTTTTTT. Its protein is CASSYVEVPGELFF.